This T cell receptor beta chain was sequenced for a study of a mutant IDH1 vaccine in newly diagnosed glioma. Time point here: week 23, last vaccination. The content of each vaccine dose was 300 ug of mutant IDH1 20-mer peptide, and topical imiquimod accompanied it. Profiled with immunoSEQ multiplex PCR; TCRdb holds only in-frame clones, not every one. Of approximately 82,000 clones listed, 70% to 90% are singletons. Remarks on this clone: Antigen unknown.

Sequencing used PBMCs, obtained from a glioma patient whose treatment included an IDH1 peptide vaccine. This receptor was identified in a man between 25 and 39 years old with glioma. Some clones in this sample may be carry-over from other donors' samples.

The CDR3 sequence: CASSIIGGAGELFF. The CDR3 DNA reads as TGTGCCAGTAGTATAATAGGAGGGGCCGGGGAGCTGTTTTTT. The chain is built from TRBV19 and TRBJ2-2; tentative D call: TRBD2 (6 bases). The V and J ends lost 2 bases and 6 bases respectively, with 10 bases between them. CDR3 length equals 14 residues. Looked up from germline, CDR1 is LNHDA and CDR2 is SQIVND (reference sequence).